Presented here are 14 T cell receptor beta chains from one specimen sequenced in a study of T-cell reconstitution after alpha-beta-depleted transplantation in children. Unique molecular identifiers were incorporated when the TCRbeta library was constructed. TCRdb reanalysed the PCR reads using MiXCR and keeps one entry per CDR3 protein. The top ten clones hold 1.1% of a sample with 640,000 or so distinct CDR3 sequences, approximately 16% of them seen once. Sequences were derived from PBMCs from the stem cell graft donor, sampled from the stem cell graft. The source of these receptors is a human donor who donated a stem cell graft to a child with acute myeloid leukemia.

This clonotype was counted at least ten times. The genes are TRBV5-5 and TRBJ2-2; unclear D gene. Trimming left V 4 bases short and J 5 bases short, with 9 bases between. Germline CDR1 SGHKS, CDR2 YYEKEE (reference sequence). This CDR3 contains 13 residues. CDR3 loop: CASSLTATGELFF. Written as DNA, the CDR3 is TGTGCCAGCAGCCTAACAGCTACCGGGGAGCTGTTTTTT.

A few counts support this clonotype. V usage is TRBV20-1 and J usage is TRBJ1-1; 8 bases fit TRBD1. This CDR3 contains 15 residues. Per germline, CDR1 DFQATT and CDR2 SNEGSKA (reference sequence). V was clipped by 0 bases and J by 0 bases; unmatched bases: 3. The CDR3 sequence is CSARDWDRLNTEAFF. CDR3 coding DNA: TGCAGTGCTAGAGATTGGGACAGGCTGAACACTGAAGCTTTCTTT.

The V and J genes are TRBV20-1 and TRBJ2-7, with 7 bases fitting TRBD2. Germline V lookup: CDR1 DFQATT, CDR2 SNEGSKA (reference sequence). CDR3 length: 16 residues. Unmatched junction bases numbered 10, after V lost 1 base and J lost 1 base. The CDR3 is CSARGGGRRASYEQYV. As DNA, the CDR3 is TGCAGTGCTAGAGGCGGGGGTCGTAGGGCGTCCTACGAGCAGTACGTC.

This clonotype was recorded many times. The genes are TRBV29-1 and TRBJ1-1; 10 bases line up with TRBD1. This CDR3 is 13 amino acids long. The trim removed 4 bases at V and 5 bases at J, leaving 4 bases unmatched. Per the germline V gene, CDR1 is SQVTM and CDR2 is ANQGSEA. CDR3: CSVARQGATEAFF. The CDR3 region has the DNA TGCAGCGTTGCCCGACAGGGGGCGACTGAAGCTTTCTTT.

V and J are TRBV18 and TRBJ2-1; D is uncertain. Trimming removed 3 bases at V and 6 bases at J, with 9 bases between. CDR1 and CDR2 from the germline V gene are KGHSH and LQKENI. This CDR3 has 13 amino acids. In nucleotides, the CDR3 is TGTGCCAGCTCACCCCAGGTAGCCAATGAGCAGTTCTTC. Protein sequence: CASSPQVANEQFF.

The chain is built from TRBV12-3 or TRBV12-4 and TRBJ2-5, with D possibly being TRBD1 (6 bases). The V end was cut by 1 base, the J end by 2 bases, with 17 bases between. The CDR3 sequence is 17 residues long. In DNA, the CDR3 is TGTGCCAGCAGTTTAGGTTGGGGACAAGTCGGACAAGAGACCCAGTACTTC. It specifies CASSLGWGQVGQETQYF.

This clonotype has ten or more counts. The genes are TRBV15 and TRBJ2-2, with 8 bases that match TRBD1. Germline V gene data show CDR1 as LNHNV and CDR2 as YYDKDF (reference sequence). CDR3 length equals 16 residues. Trimming cost V 4 bases and J 5 bases; bases outside gene matches: 9. The CDR3 sequence is CATSTRTGRWTGELFF. The CDR3 DNA sequence: TGTGCCACCAGCACCAGGACAGGGAGGTGGACCGGGGAGCTGTTTTTT.

V usage is TRBV20-1 and J usage is TRBJ2-2; TRBD2 aligns across 12 bases. Germline-derived CDR1 and CDR2 are DFQATT and SNEGSKA (reference sequence). Trimming took 5 bases from V and 6 from J; bases not matched to a gene: 4. The CDR3 runs 14 residues. CDR3 nucleotide sequence: TGCAGTGCTCGACTAGCGGGGGAATCCGGGGAGCTGTTTTTT. Translating it yields CSARLAGESGELFF.

This clonotype was observed at least ten times. The chain recombines TRBV29-1 with TRBJ1-2; 7 nucleotides align to TRBD1. Germline assignment: CDR1 SQVTM and CDR2 ANQGSEA. This CDR3 has 13 amino acids. With V trimmed by 4 bases and J by 2 bases, 4 bases remained unmatched. CDR3 residues: CSVGDRFNYGYTF. The CDR3 region has the DNA TGCAGCGTTGGGGACAGATTCAACTATGGCTACACCTTC.

Comments on this clonotype: A read error may account for a junction end that differs from germline. The chain uses TRBV24-1 and TRBJ2-1; 9 positions match TRBD2. Germline values: CDR1 KGHDR, CDR2 SFDVKD. The CDR3 has 16 amino acids. In DNA form, the CDR3 reads TGTGCCACCAGTGAACGAGCGGGGGGCGGTTACAATGACCAGTTCTTC. Encoded protein: CATSERAGGGYNDQFF.

This clonotype was seen only a few times. The rearrangement joins TRBV12-3 or TRBV12-4 to TRBJ2-7; TRBD1 matches at 9 bases. The CDR3 has 15 amino acids. Trimming took 6 bases from V and 3 from J; bases not matched to a gene: 9. The CDR3 sequence is CASSPLPGQGYEQYV. The CDR3 DNA reads as TGTGCCAGCAGCCCATTACCGGGACAGGGCTACGAGCAGTACGTC.

This clonotype was seen more than once but under ten times. The V gene is TRBV4-3, the J gene TRBJ2-2; 9 bases line up with TRBD1. The trim removed 4 bases at V and 0 bases at J, leaving 6 bases unmatched. From germline, CDR1 is LGHNA and CDR2 YSLEER. This CDR3 has 17 residues. The CDR3 here is CASSRDRGDSNTGELFF. For the CDR3, the DNA is TGCGCCAGCAGCCGCGACAGGGGGGACTCGAACACCGGGGAGCTGTTTTTT.

The table lists this clonotype with many counts. The J gene is TRBJ2-3, the V gene TRBV5-6; TRBD1 agrees at 9 bases. Germline values: CDR1 SGHDT, CDR2 YYEEEE. The CDR3 runs 14 residues. Unmatched junction bases numbered 10, after V lost 3 bases and J lost 11 bases. The DNA of the CDR3 is TGTGCCAGCAGCTATATTACAGGGGGCGAAGGGCAGTATTTT. Protein: CASSYITGGEGQYF.

This clonotype came up a few times. V and J are TRBV20-1 and TRBJ2-1; 11 nucleotides align to TRBD2. The CDR3 spans 18 residues. V shed 0 bases and J 8 bases; nucleotides not matched to a gene: 15. CDR1 is DFQATT and CDR2 is SNEGSKA in the germline V gene (reference sequence). CDR3 DNA sequence: TGCAGTGCTAGAGATCGCACTAGCGGGGGATCCACCCTGGATGAGCAGTTCTTC. Its protein is CSARDRTSGGSTLDEQFF.